This note documents a single T cell receptor (beta chain) sequence. Antigen specificity is unknown. This specimen comes from a study of cytomegalovirus exposure and HLA in healthy donors. Whole-study findings and limits: Cytomegalovirus status was reportedly diagnosed by the classifier with high specificity and sensitivity. The study put 150 or so TCR beta chains on its list as cytomegalovirus-associated.

Generated by immunoSEQ multiplex PCR, the TCRdb table keeps only in-frame clones and is missing some. The table records around 300,000 clones, approximately 85% of them present only once. This TCR was recovered from a man younger than 40 in good health and CMV-seronegative. What was sequenced was PBMCs.

This chain's CDR3 is CASSFGEGLYYGYTF. CDR3 nucleotide sequence: TGTGCCAGCAGCTTCGGGGAGGGCTTGTATTATGGCTACACCTTC. The V gene is TRBV7-2, the J gene TRBJ1-2; no definite D call. Trimming took off 3 bases at V and 5 bases at J, with 16 bases between the two ends. Germline loops: CDR1 SGHTA, CDR2 FQGNSA. This CDR3 is built from 15 residues. Complete variable domain (other parts from reference TRBV7-2 and TRBJ1-2): GAGVSQSPSNKVTEKGKDVELRCDPISGHTALYWYRQSLGQGLEFLIYFQGNSAPDKSGLPSDRFSAERTGGSVSTLTIQRTQQEDSAVYLCASSFGEGLYYGYTFGSGTRLTVV.